The rows below give T cell receptor beta chains drawn from one sample of a study of CD8 T cells in ankylosing spondylitis. Each CDR3 protein is one row after TCRdb ran MiXCR on the 5' RACE reads. The sample lists around 770,000 distinct CDR3 sequences, about 11% occurring once. Sequenced sample: blood, either unsorted or a sorted T cell fraction (not recorded which). These receptors were obtained from a male donor with ankylosing spondylitis. CDR3s include the opening cysteine and the closing phenylalanine or tryptophan. Fields, in order: CDR3 protein, CDR3 DNA, D gene, V gene, J gene, CDR3 length, clone size. The D gene is left open where the match is weak. Size is stated for part of the rows, as once, few or many counts, or as a class when the clone is expanded.

CDR3: CASSLYRGENTGELFF
DNA: TGTGCCAGCAGCTTATATCGGGGGGAAAACACCGGGGAGCTGTTTTTT
D: TRBD2
V: TRBV7-6
J: TRBJ2-2
length: 16
size: few

CDR3: CSAPGGASQPQHF
DNA: TGCAGTGCTCCAGGGGGCGCGAGTCAGCCCCAGCATTTT
D: TRBD1
V: TRBV20-1
J: TRBJ1-5
length: 13
size: -

CDR3: CSASPNDRSNQPQHF
DNA: TGCAGTGCTAGCCCTAATGACCGGAGCAATCAGCCCCAGCATTTT
D: -
V: TRBV20-1
J: TRBJ1-5
length: 15
size: -

CDR3: CASRPGQDTQYF
DNA: TGTGCCAGCAGACCCGGACAGGATACGCAGTATTTT
D: -
V: TRBV12-3/TRBV12-4
J: TRBJ2-3
length: 12
size: few

CDR3: CATSPVIAGYNEQFF
DNA: TGTGCCACCAGCCCCGTGATAGCGGGATACAATGAGCAGTTCTTC
D: TRBD2
V: TRBV15
J: TRBJ2-1
length: 15
size: few

CDR3: CATSVQGNNQPQHF
DNA: TGTGCCACCTCTGTTCAAGGTAACAATCAGCCCCAGCATTTT
D: -
V: TRBV10-3
J: TRBJ1-5
length: 14
size: many

CDR3: CASSLGRGRDSYSNQPQHF
DNA: TGTGCCAGCAGCTTGGGACGAGGCCGGGACAGCTATAGCAATCAGCCCCAGCATTTT
D: TRBD1
V: TRBV5-6
J: TRBJ1-5
length: 19
size: many

CDR3: CAISESPSRTDTQYF
DNA: TGTGCCATCAGTGAAAGTCCATCGAGGACAGATACGCAGTATTTT
D: -
V: TRBV10-3
J: TRBJ2-3
length: 15
size: few

CDR3: CASTAGTVAKNIQYF
DNA: TGTGCCAGCACCGCGGGGACAGTAGCCAAAAACATTCAGTACTTC
D: -
V: TRBV5-6
J: TRBJ2-4
length: 15
size: -

CDR3: CSVGGPKNIQYF
DNA: TGCAGCGTTGGTGGCCCCAAAAACATTCAGTACTTC
D: -
V: TRBV29-1
J: TRBJ2-4
length: 12
size: many

CDR3: CASSLEGLYTEAFF
DNA: TGTGCCAGCAGCTTGGAGGGGCTCTACACTGAAGCTTTCTTT
D: -
V: TRBV5-1
J: TRBJ1-1
length: 14
size: few